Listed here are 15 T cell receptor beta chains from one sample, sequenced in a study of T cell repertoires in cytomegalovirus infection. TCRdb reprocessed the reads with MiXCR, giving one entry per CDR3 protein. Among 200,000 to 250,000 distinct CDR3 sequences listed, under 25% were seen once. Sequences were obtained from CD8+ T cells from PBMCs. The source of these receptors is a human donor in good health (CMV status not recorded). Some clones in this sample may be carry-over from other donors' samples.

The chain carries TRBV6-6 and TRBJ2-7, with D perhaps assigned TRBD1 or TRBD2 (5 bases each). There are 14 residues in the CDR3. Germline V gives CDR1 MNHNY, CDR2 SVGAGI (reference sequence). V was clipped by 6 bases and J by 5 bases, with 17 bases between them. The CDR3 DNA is TGTGCCAGCAGGAATCCGGGACCATGGGACGAGCAGTACTTC. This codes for CASRNPGPWDEQYF.

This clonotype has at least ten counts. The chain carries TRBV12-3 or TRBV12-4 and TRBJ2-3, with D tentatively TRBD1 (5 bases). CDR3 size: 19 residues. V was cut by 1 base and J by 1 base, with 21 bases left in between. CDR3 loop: CASSLGARFQQERTDTQYF. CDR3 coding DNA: TGTGCCAGCAGTTTAGGGGCCCGATTTCAACAGGAACGCACAGATACGCAGTATTTT.

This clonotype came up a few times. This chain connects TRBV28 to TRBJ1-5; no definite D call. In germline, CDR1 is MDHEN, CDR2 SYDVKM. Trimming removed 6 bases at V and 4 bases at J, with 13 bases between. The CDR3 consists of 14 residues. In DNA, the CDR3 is TGTGCCAGCAGGGAGGTAGGCGGAAATCAGCCCCAGCATTTT. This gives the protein CASREVGGNQPQHF.

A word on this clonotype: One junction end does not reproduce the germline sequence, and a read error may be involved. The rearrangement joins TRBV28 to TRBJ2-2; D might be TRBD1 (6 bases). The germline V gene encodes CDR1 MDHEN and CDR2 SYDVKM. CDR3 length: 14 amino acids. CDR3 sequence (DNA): TGTACCAGCAGAAAAACAGGGTTTGTCGGGGAGTTGTTTTTT. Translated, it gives CTSRKTGFVGELFF.

The CDR3 DNA reads TGTGCCAGCAGTTATCTCCCGGGGCAGGGGGCGTCGAACACTGAAGCTTTCTTT. Its translation: CASSYLPGQGASNTEAFF. This sequence joins TRBV6-6 and TRBJ1-1; 8 positions agree with TRBD1. Unmatched junction bases numbered 13, after V lost 3 bases and J lost 1 base. CDR3 size: 18 residues. CDR1 MNHNY and CDR2 SVGAGI come from the germline V gene (reference sequence).

CDR3 sequence: CSARSSAGVGTEAFF. In DNA form, the CDR3 reads TGCAGTGCTAGATCCTCCGCCGGGGTTGGGACTGAAGCTTTCTTT. This chain links TRBV20-1 with TRBJ1-1; no reliable D call. In germline, CDR1 is DFQATT, CDR2 SNEGSKA (reference sequence). Trimming shortened V by 2 bases and J by 5 bases, and 18 bases separated the two germline ends. This CDR3 is 15 amino acids long.

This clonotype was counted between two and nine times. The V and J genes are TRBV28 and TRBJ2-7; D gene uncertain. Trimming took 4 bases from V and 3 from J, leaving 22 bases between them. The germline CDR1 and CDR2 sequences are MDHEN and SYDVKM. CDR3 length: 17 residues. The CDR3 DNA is TGTGCCAGCAGTTCCCCCGTTAGACACAAATCTTTCTACGAGCAGTACTTC. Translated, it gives CASSSPVRHKSFYEQYF.

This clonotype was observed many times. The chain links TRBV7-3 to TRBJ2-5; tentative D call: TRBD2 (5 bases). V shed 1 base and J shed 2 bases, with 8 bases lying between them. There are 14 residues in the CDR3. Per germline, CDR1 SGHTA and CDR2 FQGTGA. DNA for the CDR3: TGTGCCAGCAGCTTAATGGGCGGGCAAGAGACCCAGTACTTC. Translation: CASSLMGGQETQYF.

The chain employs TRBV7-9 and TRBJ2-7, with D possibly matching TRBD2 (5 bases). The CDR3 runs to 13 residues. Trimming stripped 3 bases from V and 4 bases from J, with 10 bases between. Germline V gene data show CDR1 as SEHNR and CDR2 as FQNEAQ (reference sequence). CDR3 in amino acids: CASSFGEEYEQYF. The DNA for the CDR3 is TGTGCCAGCAGCTTCGGGGAAGAGTACGAGCAGTACTTC.

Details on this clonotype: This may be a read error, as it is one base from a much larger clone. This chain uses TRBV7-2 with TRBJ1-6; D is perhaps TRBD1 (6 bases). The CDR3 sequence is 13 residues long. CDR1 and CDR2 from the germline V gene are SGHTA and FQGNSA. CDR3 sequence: CVSSLGRGSPLHF. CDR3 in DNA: TGTGTCAGCAGCTTAGGAAGGGGGTCACCCCTCCACTTT.

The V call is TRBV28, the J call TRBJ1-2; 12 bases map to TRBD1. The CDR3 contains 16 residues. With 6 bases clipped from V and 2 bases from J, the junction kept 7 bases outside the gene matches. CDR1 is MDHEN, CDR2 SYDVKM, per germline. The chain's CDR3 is CASRGTGGLINYGYTF. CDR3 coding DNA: TGTGCCAGCAGGGGGACAGGGGGCTTAATAAACTATGGCTACACCTTC.

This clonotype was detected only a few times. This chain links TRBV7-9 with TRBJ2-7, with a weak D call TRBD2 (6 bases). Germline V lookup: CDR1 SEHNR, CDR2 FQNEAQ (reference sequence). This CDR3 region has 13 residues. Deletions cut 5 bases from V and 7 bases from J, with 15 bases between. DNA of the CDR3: TGTGCCAGCAGCCCCGGGACTTCACCGGAGCAGTACTTC. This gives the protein CASSPGTSPEQYF.

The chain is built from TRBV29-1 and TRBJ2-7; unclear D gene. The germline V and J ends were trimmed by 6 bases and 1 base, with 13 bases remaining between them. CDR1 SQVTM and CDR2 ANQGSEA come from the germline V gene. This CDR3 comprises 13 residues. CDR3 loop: CSVSGLKSYEQYF. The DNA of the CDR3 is TGCAGCGTCTCCGGCCTGAAATCCTACGAGCAGTACTTC.

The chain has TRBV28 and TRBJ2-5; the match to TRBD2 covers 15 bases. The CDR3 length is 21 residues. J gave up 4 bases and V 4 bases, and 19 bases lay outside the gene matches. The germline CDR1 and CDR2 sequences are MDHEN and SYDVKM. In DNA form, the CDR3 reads TGTGCCAGCAGTTCAACTCCCAATACGGGACTAGCGGGGGGTGGTGGAGAGACCCAGTACTTC. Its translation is CASSSTPNTGLAGGGGETQYF.

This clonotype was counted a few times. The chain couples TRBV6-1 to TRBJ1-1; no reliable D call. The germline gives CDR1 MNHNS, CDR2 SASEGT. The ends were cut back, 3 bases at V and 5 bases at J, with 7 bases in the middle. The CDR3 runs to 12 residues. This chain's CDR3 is CASSDLTTEAFF. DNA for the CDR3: TGTGCCAGCAGTGACCTAACAACTGAAGCTTTCTTT.